This entry lists 31 T cell receptor beta chains sequenced from one sample in a study of CD8 T cells in Susac syndrome. With random hexamers, 0.5 to 1 ug RNA was reverse transcribed. TCRdb reprocessed the immunoSEQ multiplex PCR reads via MiXCR and lists one record per CDR3 protein. The sample includes 150,000 or so distinct CDR3 sequences, approximately 94% of them seen just once. Sample: CD4+ T cells from PBMCs. These receptors all stem from a human donor with multiple sclerosis.

A single count supports this clonotype. The chain uses TRBV4-1 and TRBJ2-1, with TRBD2 matching over 8 bases. CDR1 and CDR2 (germline): MGHRA, YSYEKL. This CDR3 has 16 amino acids. The V segment lost 0 bases and the J segment 4 bases; nucleotides outside the gene matches: 5. Here the CDR3 DNA reads TGCGCCAGCAGCCAAGATTTTACTAGCGGTTACAATGAGCAGTTCTTC. As protein: CASSQDFTSGYNEQFF.

This chain uses TRBV20-1 with TRBJ2-5; D may be TRBD1 or TRBD2 (5 bases each). Per the germline V gene, CDR1 is DFQATT and CDR2 is SNEGSKA (reference sequence). V lost 4 bases and J lost 5, with 14 bases in between. This CDR3 is 13 amino acids long. The CDR3 here is CSATPRELETQYF. The CDR3 nucleotides are TGCAGTGCTACCCCCAGGGAGCTTGAGACCCAGTACTTC.

This CDR3 is CASRKQGTGELFF. For the CDR3, the DNA is TGTGCCAGCAGGAAACAGGGAACCGGGGAGCTGTTTTTT. This rearrangement joins TRBV2 to TRBJ2-2; D possibly corresponds to TRBD1 (6 bases). This CDR3 comprises 13 residues. CDR1 SNHLY and CDR2 FYNNEI come from the germline V gene. V gave up 6 bases and J gave up 5 bases, with 10 bases separating them.

This chain uses TRBV4-3 with TRBJ2-3, with 7 bases aligning to TRBD2. Germline CDR1 is LGHNA and CDR2 is YSLEER. V was clipped by 0 bases and J by 8 bases; unmatched bases: 14. The CDR3 covers 17 residues. The DNA of the CDR3 is TGCGCCAGCAGCCAAGAGTGGGTCTCCTCAAGGGAGGGTACGCAGTATTTT. It translates to CASSQEWVSSREGTQYF.

This clonotype was observed once. The chain carries TRBV7-9 and TRBJ2-1; 12 bases are a match to TRBD2. The length of the CDR3 is 14 residues. The germline V gene has CDR1 SEHNR and CDR2 FQNEAQ (reference sequence). The V gene end was trimmed by 4 bases and the J gene end by 15 bases; junction bases not matched to a gene: 10. The CDR3 spells CASSSNLAGGSAFF. CDR3 nucleotides: TGTGCCAGCAGCTCGAATCTAGCGGGGGGGTCGGCGTTCTTC.

Remarks on this clonotype: Compared with germline, one end of the junction differs, possibly owing to a read error. The gene calls are TRBV20-1 and TRBJ2-1, with D perhaps TRBD1 (6 bases). The CDR3 contains 14 residues. Germline V lookup: CDR1 DFQATT, CDR2 SNEGSKA (reference sequence). CDR3 protein: CSAREGVSYNEQFF. CDR3 coding DNA: TGCAGTGCAAGAGAGGGGGTCTCCTACAATGAGCAGTTCTTC.

The rearrangement links TRBV7-8 to TRBJ2-1; 12 positions match TRBD2. V shed 5 bases and J 5 bases; nucleotides not matched to a gene: 10. Germline CDR1 reads SGHVS; CDR2 reads FQNEAQ. This CDR3 is 17 amino acids long. CDR3 residues: CASSLPLLAGGNNEQFF. CDR3 DNA: TGTGCCAGCAGCCTACCCCTGCTAGCGGGAGGGAACAATGAGCAGTTCTTC.

The V call is TRBV29-1, the J call TRBJ2-5; possibly TRBD2 for D (6 bases). The CDR3 is 14 amino acids. Germline-derived CDR1 and CDR2 are SQVTM and ANQGSEA. The CDR3 is CSVAWGSGQETQYF. The DNA for the CDR3 is TGCAGTGTCGCGTGGGGTAGCGGACAAGAGACCCAGTACTTC.

The chain joins TRBV7-8 to TRBJ1-1; D is perhaps TRBD1 (6 bases). Germline loops: CDR1 SGHVS, CDR2 FQNEAQ. Between the trimmed V and J ends, which lost 5 bases and 4 bases, there was a span of 17 bases. The length of the CDR3 is 15 residues. The CDR3 DNA follows: TGTGCCAGCAGCCCACTCAGGGTCAGGGGCACTGAAGCTTTCTTT. Its translation: CASSPLRVRGTEAFF. The whole variable domain, filled in from reference TRBV7-8 and TRBJ1-1, reads GAGVSQSPRYKVAKRGQDVALRCDPISGHVSLFWYQQALGQGPEFLTYFQNEAQLDKSGLPSDRFFAERPEGSVSTLKIQRTQQEDSAVYLCASSPLRVRGTEAFFGQGTRLTVV.

The gene calls are TRBV5-1 and TRBJ2-1; possibly TRBD2 for D (5 bases). There are 11 residues in the CDR3. Germline V gene lookup returns CDR1 SGHRS and CDR2 YFSETQ. V dropped 5 bases and J dropped 6 bases, with 6 bases sitting between them. The CDR3 DNA reads TGCGCCAGCAGGGACTCCAATGAGCAGTTCTTC. The encoded protein is CASRDSNEQFF.

The chain recombines TRBV6-2 or TRBV6-3 with TRBJ1-5; D remains unclear. This CDR3 has 13 residues. Trimming cost V 7 bases and J 3 bases, with 10 bases left between them. Per germline, CDR1 MNHEY and CDR2 SVGEGT. The CDR3 bases are TGTGCCAGCAATAAAAACCACAATCAGCCCCAGCATTTT. Encoded protein: CASNKNHNQPQHF.

The J gene is TRBJ1-1, the V gene TRBV28; 9 bases match TRBD1. Germline V lookup: CDR1 MDHEN, CDR2 SYDVKM. Losses at the gene ends were 8 bases for V and 9 bases for J; bases not matched to a gene: 10. There are 13 residues in the CDR3. CDR3 DNA: TGTGCCAGCTCAGGTACAGGGGGCGTCCAAGCTTTCTTT. Its translation is CASSGTGGVQAFF. Full variable domain (outside the CDR3, taken from reference TRBV28 and TRBJ1-1): DVKVTQSSRYLVKRTGEKVFLECVQDMDHENMFWYRQDPGLGLRLIYFSYDVKMKEKGDIPEGYSVSREKKERFSLILESASTNQTSMYLCASSGTGGVQAFFGQGTRLTVV.

The chain has TRBV12-3 or TRBV12-4 and TRBJ2-1, with D tentatively TRBD2 (6 bases). V shed 1 base and J shed 8 bases, with 15 bases lying between them. CDR3 length: 15 residues. This chain's CDR3 is CASSLDRPGGHEQFF. The CDR3 region has the DNA TGTGCCAGCAGTTTAGATCGCCCCGGAGGGCATGAGCAGTTCTTC.

In this sample, this clonotype turned up once. J is TRBJ1-1 and V is TRBV6-2 or TRBV6-3; D remains unclear. Germline V lookup: CDR1 MNHEY, CDR2 SVGEGT. CDR3 size: 15 residues. Trimming shortened V by 2 bases and J by 0 bases, and 10 bases separated the two germline ends. The CDR3 reads CASSYRAGVNTEAFF. The CDR3 nucleotides are TGTGCCAGCAGTTACCGGGCGGGTGTGAACACTGAAGCTTTCTTT.

The V and J genes are TRBV18 and TRBJ2-6; 9 bases line up with TRBD1. V lost 7 bases, J lost 1 base, and 5 bases stayed unmatched. Germline V gene data show CDR1 as KGHSH and CDR2 as LQKENI. CDR3 length: 16 residues. CDR3 nucleotide sequence: TGTGCCAGCTTGACCGGGACAGGGTCTGGGGCCAACGTCCTGACTTTC. The encoded protein is CASLTGTGSGANVLTF. The whole variable domain, remainder taken from reference TRBV18 and TRBJ2-6, is NAGVMQNPRHLVRRRGQEARLRCSPMKGHSHVYWYRQLPEEGLKFMVYLQKENIIDESGMPKERFSAEFPKEGPSILRIQQVVRGDSAAYFCASLTGTGSGANVLTFGAGSRLTVL.

The V call is TRBV15, the J call TRBJ2-7; 8 bases map to TRBD2. The CDR3 has 14 residues. CDR1 and CDR2 (germline): LNHNV, YYDKDF (reference sequence). Trimming cost V 0 bases and J 3 bases; bases outside gene matches: 1. The CDR3 is CATSRESGSYEQYF. The CDR3 nucleotides are TGTGCCACCAGCAGAGAGAGCGGGAGCTACGAGCAGTACTTC.

The chain has TRBV2 and TRBJ2-2, with D hard to call. This CDR3 is 11 amino acids long. V was clipped by 4 bases and J by 6 bases, with 3 bases between them. Per the germline V gene, CDR1 is SNHLY and CDR2 is FYNNEI. CDR3 protein: CASSAAGELFF. CDR3 nucleotide sequence: TGTGCCAGCAGTGCGGCCGGGGAGCTGTTTTTT.

The chain employs TRBV12-3 or TRBV12-4 and TRBJ2-7; TRBD2 might be the D (7 bases). Trimming stripped 4 bases from V and 4 bases from J, with 14 bases between. This CDR3 is built from 14 residues. CDR3 region: CASSSRGAEYEQYF. The CDR3 bases are TGTGCCAGCAGTTCCCGGGGGGCAGAATACGAGCAGTACTTC.

The rearrangement uses TRBV7-2 and TRBJ2-3; weak D call: TRBD2 (6 bases). V gave up 5 bases and J gave up 2 bases, with 14 bases separating them. CDR3 length equals 15 residues. Germline CDR1 SGHTA, CDR2 FQGNSA. CDR3 sequence (DNA): TGTGCCAGCAGCGCGGACTACCTATCCACAGATACGCAGTATTTT. As protein: CASSADYLSTDTQYF.

This rearrangement joins TRBV12-5 to TRBJ2-4, with D hard to call. Germline V gives CDR1 LGHNT, CDR2 FRNRAP. Trimming removed 3 bases from V and 7 bases from J, with 13 bases in between. This CDR3 is 14 amino acids long. Here the CDR3 DNA reads TGTGCTAGTGGTTTACCTTCTGAAGGGAACATTCAGTACTTC. Encoded protein: CASGLPSEGNIQYF. Full variable domain (remainder filled in from reference TRBV12-5 and TRBJ2-4): DARVTQTPRHKVTEMGQEVTMRCQPILGHNTVFWYRQTMMQGLELLAYFRNRAPLDDSGMPKDRFSAEMPDATLATLKIQPSEPRDSAVYFCASGLPSEGNIQYFGAGTRLSVL.

Points on this clonotype: At one end the junction does not follow the germline gene, possibly because of a read error. V gene TRBV10-3 combines with J gene TRBJ2-3; D unresolved. The CDR3 totals 14 residues. Germline lookup yields CDR1 ENHRY and CDR2 SYGVKD. In DNA form, the CDR3 reads TGTGCCATCAATGAGCCTTCTAGCACAGATACGCAGTATTTT. This gives the protein CAINEPSSTDTQYF.

This clonotype was seen more than once but under ten times. The V gene is TRBV6-2 or TRBV6-3, the J gene TRBJ1-1; 9 bases align to TRBD1. V lost 4 bases and J lost 1; bases outside the gene matches: 1. Germline CDR1 MNHEY, CDR2 SVGEGT. The CDR3 sequence is 14 residues long. CDR3 loop: CASSLTGGNTEAFF. For the CDR3, the DNA is TGTGCCAGCAGTTTGACAGGGGGGAACACTGAAGCTTTCTTT.

V gene TRBV4-1 combines with J gene TRBJ2-2; no clear D gene. The CDR3 covers 14 residues. CDR1 is MGHRA, CDR2 YSYEKL, per germline. Deletions cut 0 bases from V and 6 bases from J, with 8 bases between. The CDR3 reads CASSQEPGSGELFF. The CDR3 DNA reads as TGCGCCAGCAGCCAAGAGCCTGGGTCCGGGGAGCTGTTTTTT.

The gene calls are TRBV2 and TRBJ2-7; 10 nucleotides align to TRBD1. V was pared by 7 bases and J by 4 bases, with 4 bases of the junction left unmatched. Germline CDR1 reads SNHLY; CDR2 reads FYNNEI. The CDR3 spans 13 residues. The CDR3 here is CASKGTGVYEQYF. The DNA of the CDR3 is TGTGCCAGCAAGGGGACAGGGGTATACGAGCAGTACTTC.

This rearrangement joins TRBV7-9 to TRBJ1-1; 8 bases are shared with TRBD1. From germline, CDR1 is SEHNR and CDR2 FQNEAQ (reference sequence). The CDR3 consists of 16 residues. After removal of 2 bases from V and 5 bases from J, the junction contained 10 bases not matched to a gene. The CDR3 reads CASSLTVGQVGTEAFF. CDR3 nucleotide sequence: TGTGCCAGCAGCTTAACAGTGGGACAGGTGGGGACTGAAGCTTTCTTT.

This clonotype is a singleton in its sample. The chain is built from TRBV5-6 and TRBJ1-2; TRBD1 aligns across 10 bases. Germline-derived CDR1 and CDR2 are SGHDT and YYEEEE. The trim removed 2 bases at V and 6 bases at J, leaving 4 bases unmatched. The CDR3 has 14 residues. The CDR3 DNA reads as TGTGCCAGCAGCTTTTTAGGGACAGGGGATGGCTACACCTTC. Amino acid sequence: CASSFLGTGDGYTF.

CDR3 DNA: TGTGCCAGCAGCCAGAGCCGGGACCGGCTCGACACCATATATTTT. Translated, it gives CASSQSRDRLDTIYF. The chain carries TRBV7-2 and TRBJ1-3; perhaps TRBD1 as D (5 bases). In germline, CDR1 is SGHTA, CDR2 FQGNSA. V gave up 5 bases and J gave up 8 bases, with 19 bases separating them. The CDR3 consists of 15 residues.

This clonotype was observed once. This chain joins TRBV14 and TRBJ1-1; tentatively, D is TRBD1 (5 bases). The CDR3 is made up of 15 amino acids. Trimming pared 6 bases from V and 5 bases from J, leaving 19 bases between. Germline CDR1 reads SGHDN; CDR2 reads FVKESK. The CDR3 region is CASSPYPVGLTEAFF. In DNA, the CDR3 is TGTGCCAGCAGTCCCTACCCTGTGGGGCTTACTGAAGCTTTCTTT.

This clonotype was counted between two and nine times. This chain connects TRBV7-3 to TRBJ1-1; D gene uncertain. V was clipped by 4 bases and J by 0 bases, with 6 bases between them. CDR1 is SGHTA, CDR2 FQGTGA, per germline. The CDR3 length is 13 residues. The CDR3 DNA is TGTGCCAGCAGCTCGACACTGAACACTGAAGCTTTCTTT. Residues: CASSSTLNTEAFF. Full variable domain (rest looked up from reference TRBV7-3 and TRBJ1-1): GAGVSQTPSNKVTEKGKYVELRCDPISGHTALYWYRQSLGQGPEFLIYFQGTGAADDSGLPNDRFFAVRPEGSVSTLKIQRTERGDSAVYLCASSSTLNTEAFFGQGTRLTVV.

A single count supports this clonotype. This chain joins TRBV5-4 and TRBJ1-1, with a weak D call TRBD1 (6 bases). Trimming shortened V by 4 bases and J by 5 bases, and 18 bases separated the two germline ends. Germline V gives CDR1 SGHNT, CDR2 YYREEE (reference sequence). The CDR3 contains 15 residues. CDR3 DNA: TGTGCCAGCAGCCGTACAGGGTTCTCCGATACTGAAGCTTTCTTT. Protein product: CASSRTGFSDTEAFF.

This clonotype appeared once. The rearrangement uses TRBV30 and TRBJ2-4, with 8 bases fitting TRBD2. The CDR3 is 12 amino acids. V trimming: 8 bases; J trimming: 10 bases; junction bases outside the gene matches: 10. Germline V gene data show CDR1 as GTSNPN and CDR2 as SVGIG (reference sequence). CDR3 bases: TGTGCCACTAACAACGGGGGGGTTATTCAGTACTTC. It yields the protein CATNNGGVIQYF.